The 24 T cell receptor beta chains in this list originate from one sample, sequenced in a study of CD8 T cells in ankylosing spondylitis. Using its own MiXCR run on the 5' RACE reads, TCRdb lists one record per CDR3 protein. The table has approximately 210,000 distinct CDR3 sequences, about 13% seen once. The sample was blood, either unsorted or a sorted T cell fraction (not recorded which). The receptors stem from a male donor with ankylosing spondylitis or in good health (not recorded which).

The J gene is TRBJ2-1, the V gene TRBV4-1, with 10 bases matching TRBD2. The CDR3 is 16 residues long. Germline V gives CDR1 MGHRA, CDR2 YSYEKL. Trimming removed 4 bases from V and 8 bases from J; junction bases left unmatched: 11. The CDR3 DNA follows: TGCGCCAGCAGCCCCCTAGCGGGAGAGATAGGCGATGAGCAGTTCTTC. Translated: CASSPLAGEIGDEQFF.

This clonotype turned up a few times. The gene calls are TRBV27 and TRBJ2-2, with no clear D. V was shortened by 4 bases and J by 1 base, with 7 bases between the two germline ends. The CDR3 length is 14 residues. CDR1 and CDR2 from the germline V gene are MNHEY and SMNVEV (reference sequence). The DNA of the CDR3 is TGTGCCAGCAGTTGGGGTGAGAACACCGGGGAGCTGTTTTTT. Protein: CASSWGENTGELFF.

The genes are TRBV5-8 and TRBJ2-5; D is perhaps TRBD2 (5 bases). Germline V gene data show CDR1 as SGHTS and CDR2 as YDEGEE. The CDR3 totals 12 residues. Between the trimmed V and J ends, which lost 4 bases and 5 bases, there was a span of 9 bases. The DNA of the CDR3 is TGTGCCAGCAGCCTGAGGGTGGAGACCCAGTACTTC. Translation gives CASSLRVETQYF.

The chain employs TRBV30 and TRBJ2-7; TRBD1 agrees at 7 bases. CDR1 is GTSNPN and CDR2 is SVGIG in the germline V gene (reference sequence). Trimming took 5 bases from V and 0 from J; bases not matched to a gene: 4. The CDR3 covers 13 residues. The chain's CDR3 is CAWETGNSYEQYF. The CDR3 DNA sequence: TGTGCCTGGGAGACAGGGAACTCCTACGAGCAGTACTTC. Variable domain in full (rest from reference TRBV30 and TRBJ2-7): SQTIHQWPATLVQPVGSPLSLECTVEGTSNPNLYWYRQAAGRGLQLLFYSVGIGQISSEVPQNLSASRPQDRQFILSSKKLLLSDSGFYLCAWETGNSYEQYFGPGTRLTVT.

J is TRBJ1-1 and V is TRBV21-1. TRBV21-1 is a known pseudogene. There are 17 residues in the CDR3. CDR3 nucleotides: TGTGCCAGCAGCAAGAGGACAGACGATCGGGAGGGCACTGAAGCTTTCTTT. The encoded protein is CASSKRTDDREGTEAFF.

The genes are TRBV5-1 and TRBJ1-2; 8 bases map to TRBD1. Germline V gene sequence: CDR1 SGHRS, CDR2 YFSETQ. V lost 4 bases, J lost 4 bases, and 9 bases stayed unmatched. This CDR3 spans 15 amino acids. CDR3 loop: CASSDRTGTIYGYTF. CDR3 sequence (DNA): TGCGCCAGCAGCGATCGGACAGGGACGATCTATGGCTACACCTTC.

The chain links TRBV4-1 to TRBJ2-5; no clear D gene. The CDR3 length is 15 residues. The ends were cut back, 0 bases at V and 5 bases at J, with 13 bases in the middle. Germline loops: CDR1 MGHRA, CDR2 YSYEKL. CDR3 protein: CASSQELPQGETQYF. DNA of the CDR3: TGCGCCAGCAGCCAAGAACTACCCCAAGGGGAGACCCAGTACTTC.

The chain uses TRBV11-2 and TRBJ2-1; D is unclear. Trimming left V 7 bases short and J 7 bases short, with 14 bases between. CDR1 is SGHAT, CDR2 FQNNGV, per germline. This CDR3 comprises 13 residues. CDR3 nucleotide sequence: TGTGCCAGCACCCCAGGAATAAGAAATGAGCAGTTCTTC. This translates into CASTPGIRNEQFF.

The CDR3 here is CASSLTEDTDTQYF. CDR3 in DNA: TGTGCCAGCAGTTTGACAGAAGACACAGATACGCAGTATTTT. The chain carries TRBV12-3 or TRBV12-4 and TRBJ2-3, with D perhaps TRBD1 (5 bases). The ends were cut back, 3 bases at V and 2 bases at J, with 9 bases in the middle. This CDR3 contains 14 residues.

The rearrangement links TRBV7-7 to TRBJ2-5; 11 bases map to TRBD2. CDR1 and CDR2 from the germline V gene are SSHAT and FNYEAQ (reference sequence). Trimming at V came to 5 bases and at J to 3 bases, leaving 8 bases not matched to a gene. The CDR3 sequence is 16 residues long. For the CDR3, the DNA is TGTGCCAGCAGCCCTTTGCCGGGACTAGCGGAAGAGACCCAGTACTTC. It is translated as CASSPLPGLAEETQYF. The complete variable domain, with remaining parts taken from reference TRBV7-7 and TRBJ2-5, reads GAGVSQSPRYKVTKRGQDVTLRCDPISSHATLYWYQQALGQGPEFLTYFNYEAQPDKSGLPSDRFSAERPEGSISTLTIQRTEQRDSAMYRCASSPLPGLAEETQYFGPGTRLLVL.

In this sample, this clonotype turned up a few times. This sequence joins TRBV4-1 and TRBJ1-2; the match to TRBD1 covers 11 bases. This CDR3 has 16 residues. Per germline, CDR1 MGHRA and CDR2 YSYEKL. V lost 1 base and J lost 4; bases outside the gene matches: 5. The CDR3 reads CASSQGTGTGGYGYTF. In nucleotides, the CDR3 is TGCGCCAGCAGCCAAGGCACAGGGACAGGGGGCTATGGCTACACCTTC.

Many counts were recorded for this clonotype. This chain links TRBV5-1 with TRBJ2-3, with D unclear. Deletions cut 4 bases from V and 5 bases from J, with 14 bases between. From germline, CDR1 is SGHRS and CDR2 YFSETQ. The CDR3 runs to 14 residues. The CDR3 region is CASSGSVSRDTQYF. The CDR3 DNA sequence: TGCGCCAGCAGCGGGTCCGTCAGTCGAGATACGCAGTATTTT.

The genes are TRBV11-1 and TRBJ2-5; D unclear. This CDR3 has 12 residues. Trimming stripped 3 bases from V and 5 bases from J, with 7 bases between. CDR1 is SGHAT and CDR2 is FQDESV in the germline V gene (reference sequence). CDR3 DNA: TGTGCCAGCAGCTTCTCCTGGGAGACCCAGTACTTC. Protein sequence: CASSFSWETQYF. The variable domain in full, completed from reference TRBV11-1 and TRBJ2-5, reads EAEVAQSPRYKITEKSQAVAFWCDPISGHATLYWYRQILGQGPELLVQFQDESVVDDSQLPKDRFSAERLKGVDSTLKIQPAELGDSAMYLCASSFSWETQYFGPGTRLLVL.

Worth noting for this clonotype: This CDR3 is missing its conserved last phenylalanine or tryptophan, likely due to a read error. This chain links TRBV7-9 with TRBJ2-1; the D gene is possibly TRBD2 (5 bases). Germline V gene sequence: CDR1 SEHNR, CDR2 FQNEAQ (reference sequence). The CDR3 extends over 15 amino acids. V dropped 5 bases and J dropped 0 bases, with 11 bases sitting between them. The DNA for the CDR3 is TGTGCCAGCAGCCCGAAGACTAACTCCTACAATGAGCAGTTCTCC. Translated: CASSPKTNSYNEQFS.

This clonotype was counted a few times. The chain is built from TRBV13 and TRBJ1-1; D gene ambiguous. This CDR3 is 15 amino acids long. Germline V gives CDR1 PRHDT, CDR2 FYEKMQ (reference sequence). The V end lost 3 bases, the J end lost 7 bases, and 18 bases lay between the germline ends. The CDR3: CASSFGLRVDGEAFF. The CDR3, as DNA: TGTGCCAGCAGCTTTGGGTTACGGGTTGACGGTGAAGCTTTCTTT.

This clonotype appeared a few times. V and J are TRBV27 and TRBJ1-1; 9 bases align to TRBD1. V was clipped by 6 bases and J by 0 bases; unmatched bases: 2. Germline V CDR1 and CDR2: MNHEY, SMNVEV (reference sequence). This CDR3 is 14 amino acids long. CDR3 sequence reads: CASRDRGVNTEAFF. The DNA of the CDR3 is TGTGCCAGCAGGGACAGGGGAGTGAACACTGAAGCTTTCTTT.

The chain links TRBV6-1 to TRBJ1-2; D gene unclear. The V end lost 3 bases, the J end lost 4 bases, and 9 bases lay between the germline ends. The germline V gene has CDR1 MNHNS and CDR2 SASEGT. This CDR3 has 13 amino acids. In DNA, the CDR3 is TGTGCCAGCAGTGAGTCAGAGATCTATGGCTACACCTTC. This sequence encodes CASSESEIYGYTF.

The chain is built from TRBV4-1 and TRBJ2-3; TRBD2 is a possible D gene (7 bases). The CDR3 is 15 residues long. CDR1 and CDR2 from the germline V gene are MGHRA and YSYEKL. The V gene lost 0 bases and the J gene lost 4 bases, with 11 bases spanning the gap. The DNA of the CDR3 is TGCGCCAGCAGCCAAGATAGGGAGGGGGCAGATACGCAGTATTTT. Protein: CASSQDREGADTQYF.

This clonotype was detected ten times or more. V and J are TRBV5-1 and TRBJ2-7, with D possibly matching TRBD2 (6 bases). The CDR3 length is 14 residues. The germline CDR1 and CDR2 sequences are SGHRS and YFSETQ. Trimming took off 1 base at V and 0 bases at J, with 8 bases between the two ends. DNA of the CDR3: TGCGCCAGCAGCTTGTACGGGAGCTCCTACGAGCAGTACTTC. Translated, it gives CASSLYGSSYEQYF.

Ten or more counts support this clonotype. The chain couples TRBV12-3 or TRBV12-4 to TRBJ2-7; D call uncertain. The V gene lost 6 bases and the J gene lost 6 bases, with 15 bases spanning the gap. The CDR3 has 13 amino acids. The CDR3 DNA sequence: TGTGCCAGCAGCCCAGACGGCACCCTCGAGCAGTACTTC. This encodes CASSPDGTLEQYF.

This clonotype appeared many times. The V gene is TRBV11-2, the J gene TRBJ1-5; D not resolved. The germline V gene has CDR1 SGHAT and CDR2 FQNNGV. CDR3 size: 12 residues. V gave up 3 bases and J gave up 3 bases, with 3 bases separating them. Here the CDR3 DNA reads TGTGCCAGCAGCTTGCACAATCAGCCCCAGCATTTT. Translating it yields CASSLHNQPQHF.

This chain joins TRBV6-1 and TRBJ2-3, with 7 positions matching TRBD1. Germline CDR1 reads MNHNS; CDR2 reads SASEGT. V was pared by 4 bases and J by 3 bases, with 16 bases of the junction left unmatched. The CDR3 is 18 residues long. This chain's CDR3 is CASSGDPSGGIVTDTQYF. In nucleotides, the CDR3 is TGTGCCAGCAGTGGGGACCCCTCAGGGGGTATAGTTACAGATACGCAGTATTTT.

The table lists this clonotype with many counts. This chain links TRBV12-3 or TRBV12-4 with TRBJ2-3; D is ambiguous. The germline V and J ends were trimmed by 3 bases and 2 bases, with 0 bases remaining between them. This CDR3 spans 11 amino acids. The CDR3 region is CASSFTDTQYF. The DNA for the CDR3 is TGTGCCAGCAGTTTCACAGATACGCAGTATTTT.

The rearrangement uses TRBV9 and TRBJ2-7; D could derive from TRBD1 or TRBD2 (5 bases each). CDR3 size: 14 residues. The V and J ends lost 3 bases and 7 bases respectively, with 17 bases between them. From germline, CDR1 is SGDLS and CDR2 YYNGEE. This CDR3 is CASSDRDAGAEQYF. The CDR3 DNA follows: TGTGCCAGCAGCGACCGGGACGCAGGAGCGGAGCAGTACTTC.